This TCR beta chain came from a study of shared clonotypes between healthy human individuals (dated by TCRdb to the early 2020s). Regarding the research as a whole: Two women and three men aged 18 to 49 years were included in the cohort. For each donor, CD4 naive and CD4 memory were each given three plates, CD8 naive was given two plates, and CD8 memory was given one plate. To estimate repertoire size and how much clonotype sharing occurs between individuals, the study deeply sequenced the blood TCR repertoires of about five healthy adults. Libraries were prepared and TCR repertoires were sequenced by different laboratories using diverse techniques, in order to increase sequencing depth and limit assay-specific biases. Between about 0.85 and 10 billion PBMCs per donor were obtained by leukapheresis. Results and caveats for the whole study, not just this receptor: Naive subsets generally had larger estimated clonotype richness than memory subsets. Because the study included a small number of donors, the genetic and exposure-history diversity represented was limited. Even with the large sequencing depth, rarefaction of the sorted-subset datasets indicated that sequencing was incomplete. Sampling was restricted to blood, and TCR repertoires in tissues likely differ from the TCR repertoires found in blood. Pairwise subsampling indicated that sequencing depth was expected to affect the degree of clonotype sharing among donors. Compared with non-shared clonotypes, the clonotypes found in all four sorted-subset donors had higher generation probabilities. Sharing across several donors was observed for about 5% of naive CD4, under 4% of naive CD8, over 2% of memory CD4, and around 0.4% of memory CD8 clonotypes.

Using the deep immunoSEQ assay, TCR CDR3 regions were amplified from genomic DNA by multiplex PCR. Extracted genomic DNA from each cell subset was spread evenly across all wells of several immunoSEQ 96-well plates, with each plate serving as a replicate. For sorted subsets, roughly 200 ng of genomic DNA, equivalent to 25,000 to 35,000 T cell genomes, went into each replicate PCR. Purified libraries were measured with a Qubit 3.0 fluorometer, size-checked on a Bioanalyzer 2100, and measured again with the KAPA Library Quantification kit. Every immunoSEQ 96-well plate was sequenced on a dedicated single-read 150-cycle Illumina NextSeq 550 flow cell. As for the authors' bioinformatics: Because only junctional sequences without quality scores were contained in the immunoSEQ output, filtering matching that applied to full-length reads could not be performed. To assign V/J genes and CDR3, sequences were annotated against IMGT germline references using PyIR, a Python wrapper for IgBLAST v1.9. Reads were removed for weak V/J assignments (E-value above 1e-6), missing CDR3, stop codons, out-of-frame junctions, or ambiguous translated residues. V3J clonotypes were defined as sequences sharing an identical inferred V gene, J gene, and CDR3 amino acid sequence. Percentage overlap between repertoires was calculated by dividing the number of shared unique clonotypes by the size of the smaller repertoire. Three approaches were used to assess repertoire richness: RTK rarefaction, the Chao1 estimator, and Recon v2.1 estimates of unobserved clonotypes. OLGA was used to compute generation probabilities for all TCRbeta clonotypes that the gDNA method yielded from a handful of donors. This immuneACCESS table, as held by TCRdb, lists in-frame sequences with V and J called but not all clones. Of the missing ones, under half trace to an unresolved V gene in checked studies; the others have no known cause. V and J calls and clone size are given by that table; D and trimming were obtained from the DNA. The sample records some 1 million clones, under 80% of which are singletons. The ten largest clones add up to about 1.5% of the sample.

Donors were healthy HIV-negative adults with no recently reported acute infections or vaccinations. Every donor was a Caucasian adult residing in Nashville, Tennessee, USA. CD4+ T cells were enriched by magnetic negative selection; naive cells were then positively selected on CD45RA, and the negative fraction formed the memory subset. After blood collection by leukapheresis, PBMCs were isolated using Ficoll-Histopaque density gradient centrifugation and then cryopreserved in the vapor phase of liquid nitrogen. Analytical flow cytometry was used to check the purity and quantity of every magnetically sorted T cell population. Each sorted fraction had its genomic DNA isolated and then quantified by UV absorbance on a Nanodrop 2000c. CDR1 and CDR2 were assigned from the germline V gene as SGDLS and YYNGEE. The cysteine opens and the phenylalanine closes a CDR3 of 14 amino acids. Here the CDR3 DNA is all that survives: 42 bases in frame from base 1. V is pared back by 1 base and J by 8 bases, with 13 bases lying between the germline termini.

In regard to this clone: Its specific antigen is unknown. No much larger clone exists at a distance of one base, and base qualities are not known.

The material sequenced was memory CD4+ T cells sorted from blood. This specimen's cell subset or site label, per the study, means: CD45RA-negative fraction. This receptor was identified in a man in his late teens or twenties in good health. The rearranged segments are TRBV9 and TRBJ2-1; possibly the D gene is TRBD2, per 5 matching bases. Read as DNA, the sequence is TGTGCCAGCAGCGTATCCGGGATCTCGGATGAGCAGTTCTTC. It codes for CASSVSGISDEQFF.